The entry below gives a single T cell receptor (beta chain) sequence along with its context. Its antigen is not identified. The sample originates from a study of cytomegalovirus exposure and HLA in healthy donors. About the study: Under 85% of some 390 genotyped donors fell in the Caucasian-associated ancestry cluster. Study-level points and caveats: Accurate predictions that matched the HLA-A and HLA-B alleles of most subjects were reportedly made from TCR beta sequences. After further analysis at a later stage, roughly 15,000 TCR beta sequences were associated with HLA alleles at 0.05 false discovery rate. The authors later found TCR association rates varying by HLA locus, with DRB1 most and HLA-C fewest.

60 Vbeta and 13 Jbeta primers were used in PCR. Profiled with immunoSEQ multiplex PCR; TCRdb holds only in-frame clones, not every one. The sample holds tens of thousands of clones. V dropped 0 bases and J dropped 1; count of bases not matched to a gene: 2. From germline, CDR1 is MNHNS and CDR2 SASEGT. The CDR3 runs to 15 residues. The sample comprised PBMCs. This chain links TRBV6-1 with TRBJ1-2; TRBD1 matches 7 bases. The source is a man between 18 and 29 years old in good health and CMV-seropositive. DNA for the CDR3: TGTGCCAGCAGTGAAGCGACAGGGAGTAACTATGGCTACACCTTC. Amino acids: CASSEATGSNYGYTF.